The 19 T cell receptor beta chains in this list originate from one sample, sequenced in a study of T cell repertoires in cytomegalovirus infection. TCRdb independently ran MiXCR on the reads; one entry per CDR3 protein. The sample lists approximately 990,000 distinct CDR3 sequences, roughly 30% occurring once. These TCRs are of unknown antigen specificity. The sequences come from cultured CD8+ T cells from PBMCs, collected from culture after CMV antigen stimulation. Source of these receptors: a human donor in good health (CMV status not recorded). Some clones in this sample may be carry-over from other donors' samples.

A remark on this clonotype: One end of the junction fails to match germline, which may point to a read error. The V gene is TRBV7-6, the J gene TRBJ1-5; no firm D call. The CDR3 has 14 residues. CDR1 is SGHVS and CDR2 is FNYEAQ in the germline V gene. CDR3 amino acids: CASSLGQGNQPRHF. CDR3 in DNA: TGTGCCAGCAGCTTAGGGCAAGGGAATCAGCCCCGGCATTTT.

This clonotype has a handful of counts. The rearrangement uses TRBV27 and TRBJ2-5; D is possibly TRBD1 or TRBD2 (5 bases each). Trimming took 8 bases from V and 5 from J, leaving 15 bases between them. Germline loops: CDR1 MNHEY, CDR2 SMNVEV (reference sequence). The CDR3 covers 13 residues. CDR3 DNA: TGTGCCAGCCGGGACCGGCTTTATGAGACCCAGTACTTC. Encoded protein: CASRDRLYETQYF.

This chain joins TRBV7-9 and TRBJ2-1, with a tentative D call TRBD1 (6 bases). The V end lost 4 bases, the J end lost 9 bases, and 19 bases lay between the germline ends. The CDR3 has 15 residues. Germline CDR1 reads SEHNR; CDR2 reads FQNEAQ (reference sequence). The CDR3 loop is CASSSPRLPRGEQFF. The DNA of the CDR3 is TGTGCCAGCAGCTCCCCGAGGCTACCCAGGGGTGAGCAGTTCTTC. The variable domain in full, with the rest retrieved from reference TRBV7-9 and TRBJ2-1, is DTGVSQNPRHKITKRGQNVTFRCDPISEHNRLYWYRQTLGQGPEFLTYFQNEAQLEKSRLLSDRFSAERPKGSFSTLEIQRTEQGDSAMYLCASSSPRLPRGEQFFGPGTRLTVL.

The chain has TRBV5-4 and TRBJ1-1; D is ambiguous. Trimming took 8 bases from V and 1 from J, leaving 6 bases between them. This CDR3 spans 11 amino acids. Looked up from germline, CDR1 is SGHNT and CDR2 is YYREEE (reference sequence). DNA for the CDR3: TGTGCCAGTTGGCAGAACACTGAAGCTTTCTTT. This sequence encodes CASWQNTEAFF. Full variable domain (rest looked up from reference TRBV5-4 and TRBJ1-1): ETGVTQSPTHLIKTRGQQVTLRCSSQSGHNTVSWYQQALGQGPQFIFQYYREEENGRGNFPPRFSGLQFPNYSSELNVNALELDDSALYLCASWQNTEAFFGQGTRLTVV.

The J gene is TRBJ2-1, the V gene TRBV4-1; D may be TRBD2 (7 bases). CDR1 MGHRA and CDR2 YSYEKL come from the germline V gene. The CDR3 consists of 16 residues. Trimming shortened V by 6 bases and J by 0 bases, and 15 bases separated the two germline ends. CDR3 region: CASSQYRGASYNEQFF. The CDR3 DNA follows: TGCGCCAGCAGTCAGTACCGGGGGGCCTCCTACAATGAGCAGTTCTTC.

The CDR3 here is CASSSPYPTGEGSYGYTF. The DNA for the CDR3 is TGTGCCAGCAGTTCCCCCTACCCGACGGGGGAGGGGTCCTATGGCTACACCTTC. The chain links TRBV7-9 to TRBJ1-2, with D possibly being TRBD1 (5 bases). Trimming stripped 6 bases from V and 4 bases from J, with 27 bases between. CDR1 SEHNR and CDR2 FQNEAQ come from the germline V gene (reference sequence). This CDR3 has 18 amino acids. The full variable domain, its missing parts supplied by reference TRBV7-9 and TRBJ1-2, is DTGVSQNPRHKITKRGQNVTFRCDPISEHNRLYWYRQTLGQGPEFLTYFQNEAQLEKSRLLSDRFSAERPKGSFSTLEIQRTEQGDSAMYLCASSSPYPTGEGSYGYTFGSGTRLTVV.

The chain joins TRBV27 to TRBJ1-5, with 7 bases that match TRBD1. J was trimmed by 0 bases and V by 5 bases; bases with no gene match: 10. Germline CDR1 is MNHEY and CDR2 is SMNVEV (reference sequence). The CDR3 loop spans 17 amino acids. The DNA of the CDR3 is TGTGCCAGCAGTGTTTCACAGGGGATCCATAGCAATCAGCCCCAGCATTTT. This encodes CASSVSQGIHSNQPQHF.

This clonotype was observed at least ten times. CDR3 in DNA: TGTGCCAGCAGCTTAGCGATCTCTGGAAACACCATATATTTT. This sequence encodes CASSLAISGNTIYF. The chain links TRBV7-8 to TRBJ1-3; unclear D gene. Germline assignment: CDR1 SGHVS and CDR2 FQNEAQ. V lost 0 bases, J lost 0 bases, and 3 bases lay in between. CDR3 size: 14 residues.

A few counts support this clonotype. This sequence joins TRBV10-3 and TRBJ2-6; D is uncertain. CDR1 ENHRY and CDR2 SYGVKD come from the germline V gene. CDR3 length: 14 amino acids. V was clipped by 0 bases and J by 2 bases, with 2 bases between them. CDR3 bases: TGTGCCATCAGTGAGTCTACTGGGGCCAACGTCCTGACTTTC. It encodes CAISESTGANVLTF.

This clonotype turned up a few times. The rearrangement uses TRBV12-3 or TRBV12-4 and TRBJ2-3, with 10 nucleotides matching TRBD2. The CDR3 is made up of 19 amino acids. V was clipped by 5 bases and J by 4 bases; unmatched bases: 18. The DNA for the CDR3 is TGTGCCAGCAGTCCCTCCGGGGCTAGCGGGGGACCGGGGGCAGATACGCAGTATTTT. This gives the protein CASSPSGASGGPGADTQYF.

The chain uses TRBV20-1 and TRBJ1-5; 7 nucleotides match TRBD1. The V and J ends lost 5 bases and 3 bases, in that order; junction bases with no gene match: 19. The CDR3 has 18 residues. Germline V gives CDR1 DFQATT, CDR2 SNEGSKA (reference sequence). The CDR3 DNA is TGCAGTGCTGCGCTATTAGACGCCCCCGGGACAGACAATCAGCCCCAGCATTTT. This codes for CSAALLDAPGTDNQPQHF.

This clonotype was detected only once. The V call is TRBV7-9, the J call TRBJ2-7; D is ambiguous. This CDR3 is built from 14 residues. Germline CDR1 is SEHNR and CDR2 is FQNEAQ (reference sequence). The V and J ends lost 5 bases and 4 bases respectively, with 15 bases between them. Written as DNA, the CDR3 is TGTGCCAGCAGCCCGGACGCCTCGCATTACGAGCAGTACTTC. This translates into CASSPDASHYEQYF.

This clonotype was detected ten times or more. V and J are TRBV6-5 and TRBJ2-1; tentatively, D is TRBD2 (5 bases). Per the germline V gene, CDR1 is MNHEY and CDR2 is SVGAGI. The CDR3 totals 15 residues. The V end lost 2 bases, the J end lost 0 bases, and 8 bases lay between the germline ends. DNA for the CDR3: TGTGCCAGCAGTTACGGAGGAGGCTCCTACAATGAGCAGTTCTTC. It specifies CASSYGGGSYNEQFF.

The chain joins TRBV5-1 to TRBJ1-1; D might be TRBD1 (6 bases). The CDR3 sequence is 14 residues long. V gave up 3 bases and J gave up 3 bases, with 12 bases separating them. Germline CDR1 reads SGHRS; CDR2 reads YFSETQ. In nucleotides, the CDR3 is TGCGCCAGCAGCTCTTGGGGGGCCGACACTGAAGCTTTCTTT. Its translation is CASSSWGADTEAFF.

This sequence joins TRBV7-8 and TRBJ2-1, with TRBD1 identical over 7 bases. V dropped 2 bases and J dropped 4; count of bases not matched to a gene: 5. The CDR3 covers 15 residues. Germline assignment: CDR1 SGHVS and CDR2 FQNEAQ. CDR3 residues: CASSLRQDRYNEQFF. CDR3 coding DNA: TGTGCCAGCAGCTTAAGACAGGACAGGTACAATGAGCAGTTCTTC.

In its sample, this clonotype was seen many times. V and J are TRBV7-8 and TRBJ2-7; weak D call: TRBD2 (5 bases). CDR3 length: 15 residues. Deletions cut 5 bases from V and 3 bases from J, with 17 bases between. Germline V gene data show CDR1 as SGHVS and CDR2 as FQNEAQ. This CDR3 is CASSQSTGFFYEQYV. CDR3 nucleotides: TGTGCCAGCAGCCAGTCCACGGGATTCTTCTACGAGCAGTACGTC.

Turning to this clonotype: One base away lies a much larger clone, so this may be a sequencing read error. In DNA form, the CDR3 reads TGTGCCAGCAGCCTAAATCCGGGACTAGTGGGGAATGAGCAGTTCTTC. Translating gives CASSLNPGLVGNEQFF. The chain combines TRBV7-3 with TRBJ2-1, with 8 bases fitting TRBD2. Germline CDR1 is SGHTA and CDR2 is FQGTGA. The CDR3 sequence is 16 residues long. J gave up 7 bases and V 5 bases, and 13 bases lay outside the gene matches.

This clonotype has more than one count but fewer than ten. The chain is built from TRBV6-4 and TRBJ2-1; D remains unclear. CDR3 length equals 12 residues. The V end lost 0 bases, the J end lost 7 bases, and 4 bases lay between the germline ends. Germline CDR1 and CDR2: MRHNA and SNTAGT. As DNA, the CDR3 is TGTGCCAGCAGTGACTCTGCTAATGAGCAGTTCTTC. This encodes CASSDSANEQFF.

The chain couples TRBV7-8 to TRBJ2-7; the match to TRBD1 covers 7 bases. From germline, CDR1 is SGHVS and CDR2 FQNEAQ. The CDR3 is 16 residues long. Unmatched junction bases numbered 11, after V lost 3 bases and J lost 3 bases. In nucleotides, the CDR3 is TGTGCCAGCAGCTTTCAGCGCACGGGACAGAGCTACGAGCAGTACTTC. Residues: CASSFQRTGQSYEQYF.